This TCR beta chain emerged from a study of blood T cells in healthy people across ages. General study points: For the donors, CMV status was unknown and possibly confounded expanded clonotype changes.

The CDR3 covers 11 residues. Germline V gene data show CDR1 as DFQATT and CDR2 as SNEGSKA (reference sequence). The J segment lost 7 bases and the V segment lost 4 bases, leaving 3 bases of the junction unmatched. A sample-barcoded 5' primer and a J-beta primer mix were used in a second PCR of roughly 7 to 11 cycles. With 12 random nucleotides, a template-switch adaptor tagged each individual cDNA molecule. A single record per CDR3 protein comes from TCRdb applying MiXCR to the 5' RACE reads. The sample consists of 1.5 million to 2 million distinct CDR3 sequences, around 48% of them appearing once. Worth noting for this clonotype: The antigen remains unidentified.

This receptor was taken from a woman aged 40-49 years in good health. Sequencing was done on a sample of blood. This chain joins TRBV20-1 and TRBJ1-2; 7 bases align to TRBD1. The CDR3 loop reads CSANRQGGYTF. The CDR3 nucleotides read TGCAGTGCTAATCGACAGGGTGGCTACACCTTC.